What follows is one T cell receptor beta chain and its context. The data stem from a study of OX40 agonist ivuxolimab in advanced cancers. The V end lost 5 bases, the J end lost 4 bases, and 12 bases lay between the germline ends. The germline V gene has CDR1 LNHDA and CDR2 SQIVND (reference sequence). CDR3 length: 13 amino acids. Repertoires were generated with immunoSEQ multiplex PCR, while TCRdb's copy carries only in-frame clones and drops some. The table shows about 80,000 clones, with roughly 81% occurring only once. The sample consisted of CD4+ or CD8+ T cells sorted from blood, taken in a trial of the OX40 agonist ivuxolimab. The clonotype originates from an adult with an advanced solid tumor such as melanoma, head and neck, liver or kidney cancer. The gene calls are TRBV19 and TRBJ2-7; a possible D gene is TRBD1 (8 bases). CDR3: CASSGQGGYEQYF. For the CDR3, the DNA is TGTGCCAGTAGTGGACAGGGAGGGTACGAGCAGTACTTC.